This is a list of T cell receptor beta chains from one sample in a study of beta chain features in type 1 diabetes. TCRdb's copy holds only in-frame clones and misses some; the assay was immunoSEQ multiplex PCR. The sample shows some 400,000 clones, over 12% of them seen only once. Sample: naive CD4+ T cells from blood. The receptors were gathered from a woman between 18 and 29 years old in good health. Each CDR3 is given with its conserved first and last residue. Each record gives: D gene, J gene, V gene, clone size, CDR3 protein, CDR3 DNA. D genes are given only for firm matches. Part of the rows lack a size; the others show once, few, many or a class for expanded clones.

>TRBD1|TRBJ1-2|TRBV27|few
CASTVTGGANGYTF
TGTGCCAGCACCGTCACAGGGGGCGCAAATGGCTACACCTTC
>NA|TRBJ2-5|TRBV2|NA
CASSERQVQETQYF
TGTGCCAGCAGTGAACGGCAGGTCCAAGAGACCCAGTACTTC
>TRBD2|TRBJ2-1|TRBV9|NA
CASSPGTSGSVGNEQFF
TGTGCCAGCAGCCCCGGGACTAGCGGGAGCGTGGGCAATGAGCAGTTCTTC
>NA|TRBJ2-7|TRBV28|few
CASGTGIYEQYF
TGTGCCAGCGGCACAGGGATCTACGAGCAGTACTTC
>NA|TRBJ1-3|TRBV30|NA
CASGGNTIYF
TGTGCAAGCGGAGGAAACACCATATATTTT
>NA|TRBJ2-7|TRBV2|few
CASSEALRLVKGYF
TGTGCCAGCAGTGAAGCCTTGAGACTAGTTAAGGGGTACTTC
>NA|TRBJ2-3|TRBV30|few
CAWSLPSDTQYF
TGTGCCTGGAGTCTACCCTCAGATACGCAGTATTTT
>TRBD1|TRBJ2-2|TRBV25-1|NA
CASTSTGKNTGELFF
TGTGCCAGCACTTCGACAGGGAAGAACACCGGGGAGCTGTTTTTT
>TRBD1|TRBJ2-4|TRBV7-2|few
CASSSRQGPKNIQYF
TGTGCCAGCAGCAGCAGACAGGGCCCCAAAAACATTCAGTACTTC
>TRBD2|TRBJ2-1|TRBV2|few
CASSEFELADLWFF
TGTGCCAGCAGTGAATTTGAACTAGCGGATTTGTGGTTCTTC
>TRBD1|TRBJ1-2|TRBV29-1|NA
CSDRQGRDGYTF
TGCAGCGACCGACAGGGCCGGGATGGCTACACCTTC
>NA|TRBJ2-7|TRBV20-1|few
CSASNLDEQYF
TGCAGTGCTAGCAACTTGGACGAGCAGTACTTC
>TRBD1|TRBJ2-7|TRBV7-9|NA
CASSLGGTGGLEQYF
TGTGCCAGCAGCTTAGGGGGGACAGGGGGCCTCGAGCAGTACTTC
>NA|TRBJ1-4|TRBV11-2|NA
CASSLQGSRLFF
TGTGCCAGCAGCTTACAGGGGAGTCGACTGTTTTTT
>NA|TRBJ2-3|TRBV4-3|few
CASSQVEGLDTQYF
TGCGCCAGCAGCCAAGTGGAGGGTCTCGATACGCAGTATTTT